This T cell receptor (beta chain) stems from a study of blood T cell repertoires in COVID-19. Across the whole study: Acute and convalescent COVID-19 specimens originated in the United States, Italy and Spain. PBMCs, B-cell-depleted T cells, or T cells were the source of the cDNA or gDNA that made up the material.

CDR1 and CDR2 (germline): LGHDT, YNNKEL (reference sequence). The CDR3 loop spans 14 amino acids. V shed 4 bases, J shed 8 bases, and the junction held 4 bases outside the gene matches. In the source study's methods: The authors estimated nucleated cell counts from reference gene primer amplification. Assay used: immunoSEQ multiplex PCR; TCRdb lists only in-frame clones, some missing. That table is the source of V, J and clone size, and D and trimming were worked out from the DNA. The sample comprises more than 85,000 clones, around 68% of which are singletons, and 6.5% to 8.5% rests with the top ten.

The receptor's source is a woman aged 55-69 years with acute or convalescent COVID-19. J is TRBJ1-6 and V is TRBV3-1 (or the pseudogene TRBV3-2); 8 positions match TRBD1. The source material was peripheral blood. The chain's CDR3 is CASSLGTGYSPLHF. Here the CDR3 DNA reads TGTGCCAGCAGCCTGGGGACAGGCTATTCACCCCTCCACTTT.